The sequence of this T cell receptor (beta chain) was determined in a study of shared clonotypes between healthy human individuals. Each sample came from a Caucasian adult donor living in Nashville, Tennessee. Germline-derived CDR1 and CDR2 are MGHRA and YSYEKL. With V trimmed by 5 bases and J by 0 bases, 3 bases remained unmatched. This CDR3 has 16 amino acids. This table comes from immunoSEQ multiplex PCR, and its TCRdb copy is limited to in-frame clones, with some not included. The table records approximately 620,000 clones, around 97% of them present only once. This clonotype was obtained from a woman in her twenties or thirties in good health. Sequences were obtained from naive CD4+ T cells sorted from blood. Subset denoted: CD45RA+ positively selected. The V call is TRBV4-1, the J call TRBJ2-6, with 8 nucleotides matching TRBD1. CDR3 region: CASSDRGSSGANVLTF. The CDR3, as DNA: TGCGCCAGCAGCGACAGGGGTTCCTCTGGGGCCAACGTCCTGACTTTC.